The 18 T cell receptor beta chains listed next were all sequenced from one sample in a study of blood T cell repertoires in COVID-19. Using immunoSEQ multiplex PCR, the repertoire was profiled, and TCRdb retains in-frame clones only, with some absent. The sample records tens of thousands of clones, approximately 79% being singletons. Sequenced sample: peripheral blood. Receptors originate from a human donor in a cohort sampled during active COVID-19.

The V and J genes are TRBV25-1 and TRBJ2-7; 7 nucleotides agree with TRBD1. Germline CDR1 reads MGHDK; CDR2 reads SYGVNS. With V trimmed by 10 bases and J by 2 bases, 8 bases remained unmatched. The CDR3 is made up of 13 amino acids. The CDR3 nucleotides read TGTGCCACCGATGGACAGGTTGCCTACGAGCAGTACTTC. It codes for CATDGQVAYEQYF.

J is TRBJ2-3 and V is TRBV30, with D perhaps matching TRBD2 (6 bases). Germline V gives CDR1 GTSNPN, CDR2 SVGIG (reference sequence). This CDR3 contains 13 residues. Trimming took off 4 bases at V and 0 bases at J, with 8 bases between the two ends. Here the CDR3 reads CAWTAGSTDTQYF. DNA for the CDR3: TGTGCCTGGACTGCGGGGAGCACAGATACGCAGTATTTT.

V gene TRBV5-5 combines with J gene TRBJ1-2; TRBD1 might be the D (5 bases). The ends were cut back, 0 bases at V and 8 bases at J, with 17 bases in the middle. Per germline, CDR1 SGHKS and CDR2 YYEKEE (reference sequence). CDR3 length equals 15 residues. Here the CDR3 reads CASSLGSGGSKGYTF. The CDR3 DNA is TGTGCCAGCAGCTTGGGTTCGGGGGGAAGTAAGGGCTACACCTTC.

This clone was counted between two and nine times. V is TRBV14 and J is TRBJ1-2; unclear D gene. CDR3 length: 14 amino acids. Trimming shortened V by 3 bases and J by 8 bases, and 16 bases separated the two germline ends. CDR1 is SGHDN, CDR2 FVKESK, per germline. For the CDR3, the DNA is TGTGCCAGCAGCCAGAAGGAGGGCTTCTACGGCTACACCTTC. This encodes CASSQKEGFYGYTF.

The chain has TRBV3-1 (or the pseudogene TRBV3-2) and TRBJ2-7; the match to TRBD1 covers 10 bases. The length of the CDR3 is 17 residues. Trimming at V came to 0 bases and at J to 4 bases, leaving 9 bases not matched to a gene. The V gene's germline CDR1 is LGHDT and CDR2 YNNKEL (reference sequence). The CDR3 region has the DNA TGTGCCAGCAGCCAAGAGGGACAGGGGACGGGGGCATACGAGCAGTACTTC. Translation gives CASSQEGQGTGAYEQYF.

This clone turned up a few times. J is TRBJ1-2 and V is TRBV5-4, with TRBD1 matching 8 bases. The CDR3 is 13 amino acids. The V gene end was trimmed by 4 bases and the J gene end by 6 bases; junction bases not matched to a gene: 5. Germline V gene sequence: CDR1 SGHNT, CDR2 YYREEE (reference sequence). DNA of the CDR3: TGTGCCAGCAGCGAGGACAGGGCGGATGGCTACACCTTC. It yields the protein CASSEDRADGYTF.

This chain connects TRBV6-5 to TRBJ1-2; possible D gene TRBD1, 6 bases. This CDR3 has 13 amino acids. Trimming removed 2 bases from V and 7 bases from J, with 11 bases in between. Germline values: CDR1 MNHEY, CDR2 SVGAGI. The CDR3 region is CASSYGGRGGYTF. CDR3 sequence (DNA): TGTGCCAGCAGTTACGGGGGCCGAGGTGGCTACACCTTC.

The chain has TRBV6-2 or TRBV6-3 and TRBJ2-7; D is possibly TRBD1 (5 bases). Trimming took off 2 bases at V and 3 bases at J, with 5 bases between the two ends. Germline CDR1 reads MNHEY; CDR2 reads SVGEGT. The CDR3 sequence is 12 residues long. The CDR3 coding sequence is TGTGCCAGCAGTTACGACAGCTACGAGCAGTACTTC. Amino acid sequence: CASSYDSYEQYF.

The rearrangement uses TRBV9 and TRBJ2-1; 10 bases match TRBD2. Germline V gives CDR1 SGDLS, CDR2 YYNGEE. The CDR3 spans 15 residues. Losses at the gene ends were 0 bases for V and 7 bases for J; bases not matched to a gene: 4. DNA of the CDR3: TGTGCCAGCAGCGTAGAGGGACTAGCGTGGAATGAGCAGTTCTTC. This translates into CASSVEGLAWNEQFF.

This clone was recorded a few times. The rearrangement joins TRBV5-1 to TRBJ2-7, with D tentatively TRBD2 (5 bases). V lost 4 bases and J lost 4, with 18 bases in between. Looked up from germline, CDR1 is SGHRS and CDR2 is YFSETQ. This CDR3 contains 15 residues. This chain's CDR3 is CASSGDWESSYEQYF. DNA of the CDR3: TGCGCCAGCAGCGGAGACTGGGAGTCCTCATACGAGCAGTACTTC. The complete variable domain, with remaining parts taken from reference TRBV5-1 and TRBJ2-7, reads KAGVTQTPRYLIKTRGQQVTLSCSPISGHRSVSWYQQTPGQGLQFLFEYFSETQRNKGNFPGRFSGRQFSNSRSEMNVSTLELGDSALYLCASSGDWESSYEQYFGPGTRLTVT.

The chain joins TRBV28 to TRBJ1-2, with TRBD1 identical over 9 bases. V shed 6 bases, J shed 5 bases, and the junction held 16 bases outside the gene matches. The CDR3 has 17 residues. Germline lookup yields CDR1 MDHEN and CDR2 SYDVKM. In DNA, the CDR3 is TGTGCCAGCAGCTCAGGGTCGAGGACAGGGGCATTTTATGGCTACACCTTC. Translation gives CASSSGSRTGAFYGYTF.

The chain has TRBV4-1 and TRBJ1-5; 7 bases map to TRBD1. Germline CDR1 MGHRA, CDR2 YSYEKL. The CDR3 contains 16 residues. Losses at the gene ends were 4 bases for V and 2 bases for J; bases not matched to a gene: 8. The CDR3 here is CASSRSQGEGNQPQHF. For the CDR3, the DNA is TGCGCCAGCAGCCGAAGTCAGGGGGAAGGCAATCAGCCCCAGCATTTT.

V and J are TRBV7-9 and TRBJ2-5; D is possibly TRBD1 (6 bases). The ends were cut back, 5 bases at V and 1 base at J, with 11 bases in the middle. There are 14 residues in the CDR3. Germline CDR1 SEHNR, CDR2 FQNEAQ (reference sequence). DNA of the CDR3: TGTGCCAGCAGCCCAGACAGGTCCCAAGAGACCCAGTACTTC. Its translation is CASSPDRSQETQYF.

V usage is TRBV6-2 or TRBV6-3 and J usage is TRBJ1-5, with D perhaps TRBD1 (5 bases). This CDR3 is built from 14 residues. Germline values: CDR1 MNHEY, CDR2 SVGEGT. Deletions cut 5 bases from V and 2 bases from J, with 10 bases between. Here the CDR3 reads CASSTQGGNQPQHF. In DNA, the CDR3 is TGTGCCAGCAGTACTCAGGGCGGCAATCAGCCCCAGCATTTT.

This chain uses TRBV2 with TRBJ2-7, with 7 bases fitting TRBD1. V gave up 7 bases and J gave up 7 bases; unmatched junction bases: 16. Germline V gene data show CDR1 as SNHLY and CDR2 as FYNNEI. This CDR3 has 15 amino acids. The CDR3 nucleotides read TGTGCCAGCACAGAAAGGGGGCGACTTTTTGGGGAGCAGTACTTC. It codes for CASTERGRLFGEQYF.

The chain employs TRBV4-3 and TRBJ2-3, with 15 nucleotides matching TRBD2. Trimming took 1 base from V and 3 from J; bases not matched to a gene: 8. Per the germline V gene, CDR1 is LGHNA and CDR2 is YSLEER. CDR3 length equals 19 residues. Here the CDR3 DNA reads TGCGCCAGCAGCCAAGGTCGGACTAGCGGGGGGGCCCCGACAGATACGCAGTATTTT. Encoded protein: CASSQGRTSGGAPTDTQYF.

The J gene is TRBJ1-1, the V gene TRBV6-5, with TRBD1 identical over 10 bases. With 0 bases clipped from V and 5 bases from J, the junction kept 3 bases outside the gene matches. CDR1 is MNHEY, CDR2 SVGAGI, per germline. This CDR3 comprises 15 residues. CDR3 sequence: CASSYSGQGWTEAFF. The CDR3 DNA reads TGTGCCAGCAGTTACTCGGGACAGGGGTGGACTGAAGCTTTCTTT.

This chain uses TRBV19 with TRBJ2-7, with a possible D match to TRBD2 (5 bases). V lost 0 bases to trimming and J lost 8 bases, with 8 bases between them. The CDR3 is made up of 12 amino acids. Germline V gene data show CDR1 as LNHDA and CDR2 as SQIVND (reference sequence). CDR3 nucleotide sequence: TGTGCCAGTAGTATAGACGGACTTCAGCAGTACTTC. This codes for CASSIDGLQQYF.